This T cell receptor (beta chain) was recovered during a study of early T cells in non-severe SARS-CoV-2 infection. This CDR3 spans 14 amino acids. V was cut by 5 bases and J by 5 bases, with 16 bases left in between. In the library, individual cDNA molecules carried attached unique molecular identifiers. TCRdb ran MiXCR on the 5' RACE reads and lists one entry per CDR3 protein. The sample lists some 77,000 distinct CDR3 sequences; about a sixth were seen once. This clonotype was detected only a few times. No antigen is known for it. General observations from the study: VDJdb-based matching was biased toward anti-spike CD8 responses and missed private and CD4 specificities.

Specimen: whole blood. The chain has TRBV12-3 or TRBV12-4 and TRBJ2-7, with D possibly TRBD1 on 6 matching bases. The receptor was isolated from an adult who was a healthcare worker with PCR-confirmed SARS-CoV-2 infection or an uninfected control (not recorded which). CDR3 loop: CASSRTGGQDEQYF. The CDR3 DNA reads TGTGCCAGCAGTCGGACTGGGGGCCAGGACGAGCAGTACTTC.